The present T cell receptor (beta chain) was sequenced within a study of beta chain features in type 1 diabetes. The study reverse transcribed the entire isolated RNA, so it sequenced expressed TCRB transcripts. The protocol was immunoSEQ multiplex PCR, while the TCRdb copy is restricted to in-frame clones and leaves out a portion. The table records roughly 340,000 clones, roughly an eighth of them present only once. Naive, central memory, regulatory and stem cell-like memory cells within the CD4+ compartment were sorted using CD45RO/CCR7/CD25/CD127/CD95/CD27. General observations from the study: Type 1 diabetes patients showed a moderate but significant shortening of TCRB CDR3s in all four CD4+ subsets.

This CDR3 spans 12 amino acids. Trimming took 7 bases from V and 2 from J, leaving 9 bases between them. The V gene's germline CDR1 is SEHNR and CDR2 FQNEAQ (reference sequence). Note on this clone: Its target is not known.

The receptor was isolated from a woman in her late teens or twenties with type 1 diabetes. The material sequenced was naive CD4+ T cells from blood. The chain employs TRBV7-9 and TRBJ2-7, with D possibly matching TRBD1 (6 bases). The CDR3 region is CASTGQTYEQYF. The CDR3 bases are TGTGCCAGCACGGGACAAACCTACGAGCAGTACTTC.